This is a list of T cell receptor beta chains from one sample in a study of identical twins. Using its own MiXCR run on the 5' RACE reads, TCRdb lists one record per CDR3 protein. The sample shows 1.5 million to 2 million distinct CDR3 sequences, about 30% of them seen only once. Sequenced sample: cord blood. Receptors originate from a newborn girl in good health. The CDR3 runs from the conserved cysteine through the conserved F or W. Each record gives: clone size, V gene, CDR3 protein. Expanded clones are given a class, and other clones once, few, many or no size at all.

. TRBV4-2 CASSPRDRVDHEQYF
once TRBV27 CASSFGRTTSYNEQYF
. TRBV2 CASATSDPHGQYF
. TRBV6-6 CASSSPGRDTGELFF
many TRBV12-3/TRBV12-4 CASSSGQPSYEQYF
. TRBV7-2 CASSYSSSGSNEQFF
few TRBV5-1 CASSLETGYGYTF
few TRBV7-4 CASSLSRFVCNGSPLHF
. TRBV15 CATSRDWRGPNTGELFF
. TRBV20-1 CSARALAGGPSSYEQYF
few TRBV20-1 CSARPGTGGGQPQHF
few TRBV19 CASSPTVLVRGYTF
many TRBV18 CASSAGTVYEQYF
. TRBV12-3/TRBV12-4 CASSLTSRGLAGSARTYTGELFF
. TRBV6-5 CASSYERRYEQYF
. TRBV11-1 CASSLSRTVTLESSYNSPLHF
once TRBV5-1 CASSPELAAVDIQYF
. TRBV29-1 CSALYPAPDTQYF
. TRBV4-2 CASSQSRTGQETQYF
few TRBV10-3 CAISASGGPPDTQYF
. TRBV5-1 CASSPLGGKNTEAFF
few TRBV29-1 CSVDRGTSGIVFF
. TRBV2 CASMERGGPYEQFF
. TRBV7-6 CASSLVALSNEQFF
. TRBV12-3/TRBV12-4 CASSLGAGHLTLSNQPQHF
few TRBV27 CASSPLPGTRSYEQYF
. TRBV19 CASSIAQTTDTQYF
. TRBV24-1 CATSAPDRASYNEQFF
few TRBV20-1 CSAYPLAGGIDTQYF
many TRBV5-1 CASSLVPGSNEKLFF
few TRBV7-2 CASSLGLLAGIQDTQYF
few TRBV6-5 CASGISEKLFF
. TRBV28 CASSPYRERPNQPQHF
. TRBV2 CASISVRVTGYTF
once TRBV20-1 CSAGKTSGKADTQYF
few TRBV12-3/TRBV12-4 CASTPDRVRHTDTQYF
few TRBV6-5 CASSPSGLYEQYF
. TRBV20-1 CSAKDRDSYGYTF
. TRBV10-3 CAISEYLGTLDQPQHF
. TRBV3-1 CASSQDSGHPEKLFF
few TRBV5-1 CASSLMDSTDTQYF
few TRBV7-2 CASSLGSGSTNEKLFF
. TRBV25-1 CASSEARAYYGYTF
. TRBV9 CASSPGVGADTQYF
. TRBV11-2 CASSPGFAYEQYF
few TRBV20-1 CSASGNAYEQYF
. TRBV2 CASSDGWNTEAFF
. TRBV20-1 CSARDQGGGIAGYTF
few TRBV9 CASSLRTSGILREQYF
. TRBV20-1 CSARIAGRQYF
. TRBV6-5 CASKGWGSYNEQYF
few TRBV4-1 CASSQSTSGVPGQRYYGYTF
. TRBV9 CASSVGNRGYTEAFF
. TRBV9 CASSVASDIVNEQFF
few TRBV12-3/TRBV12-4 CASSLGQDDEQFF
. TRBV20-1 CSARSGLAATDTQYF
few TRBV28 CASSPDRGKSTDTQYF